Shown below are 14 T cell receptor beta chains from a single sample sequenced in a study of regulatory T cells in long-lasting Graves disease. Construction of TCR beta libraries relied on iRepertoire HTBI primers and on Arm-PCR targeting CDR3 regions. In TCRdb, the multiplex PCR reads were re-called with MiXCR into one record per CDR3 protein. The sample lists about 610,000 distinct CDR3 sequences, roughly 15% occurring once. Regarding time point: newly diagnosed GD, antithyroid drugs for less than 3 months. From RNA extracted from PBMCs, the TCR library was made. This sample was shared with a second study, whose subject was T cells in Graves' hyperthyroidism and ophthalmopathy.

The specimen was peripheral blood mononuclear cells (PBMCs), collected at new diagnosis, from a patient treated with antithyroid drugs. These TCRs come from a man aged 18 to 30 with Graves disease.

This clonotype was recorded once. V usage is TRBV6-5 and J usage is TRBJ1-2, with a tentative D call TRBD1 (6 bases). Trimming removed 0 bases from V and 6 bases from J, with 11 bases in between. The CDR3 totals 14 residues. Germline V CDR1 and CDR2: MNHEY, SVGAGI. In nucleotides, the CDR3 is TGTGCCAGCAGTTACTCGACAGGCTTGGATGGCTACACCTTC. Residues: CASSYSTGLDGYTF.

V gene TRBV27 combines with J gene TRBJ1-4; D gene uncertain. V was clipped by 9 bases and J by 10 bases, with 12 bases between them. Germline CDR1 MNHEY, CDR2 SMNVEV (reference sequence). The CDR3 runs 11 residues. The CDR3 loop is CASSGLGKLFF. CDR3 bases: TGTGCCAGTTCCGGGTTAGGAAAACTGTTTTTT.

The chain uses TRBV20-1 and TRBJ2-2; D is possibly TRBD2 (6 bases). Germline V gene lookup returns CDR1 DFQATT and CDR2 SNEGSKA (reference sequence). The CDR3 is 13 amino acids. The V and J ends lost 0 bases and 6 bases respectively, with 8 bases between them. The CDR3 nucleotides read TGCAGTGCTAGAGATTGGAGGGCCGGGGAGCTGTTTTTT. Encoded protein: CSARDWRAGELFF.

The chain carries TRBV9 and TRBJ1-2; 12 positions match TRBD1. Looked up from germline, CDR1 is SGDLS and CDR2 is YYNGEE. The CDR3 consists of 15 residues. J lost 3 bases, V lost 4 bases, and 4 bases had no gene match. The CDR3 region is CASSPGTGGYYGYTF. As DNA, the CDR3 is TGTGCCAGCAGCCCTGGGACAGGGGGCTACTATGGCTACACCTTC.

The rearrangement links TRBV7-8 to TRBJ1-2; maybe TRBD1 (5 bases). The germline V gene has CDR1 SGHVS and CDR2 FQNEAQ. The germline V and J ends were trimmed by 5 bases and 10 bases, with 14 bases remaining between them. The CDR3 length is 12 residues. The CDR3 loop reads CASSLGSGPYTF. The DNA of the CDR3 is TGTGCCAGCAGCCTAGGTTCGGGGCCCTACACCTTC.

This clonotype was observed a handful of times. The V and J genes are TRBV30 and TRBJ2-3; 8 bases are a match to TRBD2. The V gene end was trimmed by 3 bases and the J gene end by 1 base; junction bases not matched to a gene: 6. From germline, CDR1 is GTSNPN and CDR2 SVGIG (reference sequence). The CDR3 contains 15 residues. The DNA for the CDR3 is TGTGCCTGGAGCCCAAGCGGGAGCGGCACAGATACGCAGTATTTT. Protein sequence: CAWSPSGSGTDTQYF.

The chain couples TRBV3-1 to TRBJ2-1; tentative D call: TRBD1 (5 bases). Germline lookup yields CDR1 LGHDT and CDR2 YNNKEL (reference sequence). Trimming removed 2 bases from V and 4 bases from J, with 21 bases in between. The CDR3 is made up of 18 amino acids. The CDR3 sequence is CASSQLSLTAQNYNEQFF. DNA of the CDR3: TGTGCCAGCAGCCAACTTTCCCTGACAGCACAGAATTACAATGAGCAGTTCTTC.

The rearrangement links TRBV2 to TRBJ1-1, with D possibly being TRBD1 (6 bases). There are 15 residues in the CDR3. Germline V lookup: CDR1 SNHLY, CDR2 FYNNEI. V was pared by 4 bases and J by 6 bases, with 18 bases between. CDR3 bases: TGTGCCAGCAGTGTACAGGGCCGGGTAGGGGCTGAAGCTTTCTTT. This translates into CASSVQGRVGAEAFF.

The chain couples TRBV7-3 to TRBJ2-7, with 7 bases that match TRBD2. The germline gives CDR1 SGHTA, CDR2 FQGTGA. V was clipped by 1 base and J by 4 bases; unmatched bases: 7. This CDR3 is 15 amino acids long. CDR3 amino acids: CASSLIGGRGYEQYF. The CDR3 nucleotides read TGTGCCAGCAGCTTAATTGGCGGGAGAGGGTACGAGCAGTACTTC.

This clonotype was seen ten or more times. The V gene is TRBV2, the J gene TRBJ1-2; D not certain. The germline CDR1 and CDR2 sequences are SNHLY and FYNNEI. The CDR3 has 15 residues. The germline V and J ends were trimmed by 7 bases and 0 bases, with 15 bases remaining between them. The CDR3 DNA is TGTGCCAGCATTGCCGGGATCAGAGCTAACTATGGCTACACCTTC. Amino acids: CASIAGIRANYGYTF.

This clonotype occurred many times. CDR3 region: CASSVGDTGSSYEQYF. CDR3 nucleotides: TGTGCCAGCAGCGTAGGGGATACGGGATCTTCCTACGAGCAGTACTTC. The chain is built from TRBV9 and TRBJ2-7; D is perhaps TRBD2 (5 bases). V was cut by 0 bases and J by 1 base, with 14 bases left in between. Germline V gene sequence: CDR1 SGDLS, CDR2 YYNGEE. There are 16 residues in the CDR3.

The table lists this clonotype with many counts. Germline and junction disagree at one end, which may indicate a read error. CDR3 nucleotide sequence: TGTGCCAGCAGCTTGGCCGGGAGTGGGCAAGAGACCCAGTACTTC. Encoded protein: CASSLAGSGQETQYF. The J gene is TRBJ2-5, the V gene TRBV5-1, with D maybe TRBD2 (6 bases). The CDR3 has 15 residues. Germline CDR1 is SGHRS and CDR2 is YFSETQ.

The rearrangement links TRBV6-5 to TRBJ2-2; perhaps TRBD1 as D (6 bases). V dropped 0 bases and J dropped 1 base, with 9 bases sitting between them. Germline lookup yields CDR1 MNHEY and CDR2 SVGAGI. The CDR3 has 16 amino acids. The CDR3 nucleotides are TGTGCCAGCAGTTACTCGCAGGGACAGAACACCGGGGAGCTGTTTTTT. Translating it yields CASSYSQGQNTGELFF.

CDR3 sequence: CASSLRGTGGDEQYF. The CDR3 nucleotides read TGCGCCAGCAGCTTGAGGGGGACAGGGGGAGACGAGCAGTACTTC. This chain links TRBV5-1 with TRBJ2-7, with 11 bases identical to TRBD1. This CDR3 comprises 15 residues. The germline CDR1 and CDR2 sequences are SGHRS and YFSETQ. The V and J ends lost 1 base and 5 bases, in that order; junction bases with no gene match: 5. Drawing the rest from reference TRBV5-1 and TRBJ2-7, the complete variable domain is KAGVTQTPRYLIKTRGQQVTLSCSPISGHRSVSWYQQTPGQGLQFLFEYFSETQRNKGNFPGRFSGRQFSNSRSEMNVSTLELGDSALYLCASSLRGTGGDEQYFGPGTRLTVT.